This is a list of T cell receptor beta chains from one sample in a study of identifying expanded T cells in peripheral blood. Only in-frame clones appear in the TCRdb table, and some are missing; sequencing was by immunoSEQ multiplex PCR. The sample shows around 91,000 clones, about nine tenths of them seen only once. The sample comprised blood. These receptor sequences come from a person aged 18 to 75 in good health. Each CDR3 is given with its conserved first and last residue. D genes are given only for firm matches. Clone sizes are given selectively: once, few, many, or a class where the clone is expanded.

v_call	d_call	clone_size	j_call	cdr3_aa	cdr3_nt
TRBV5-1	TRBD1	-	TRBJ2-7	CASTGQPYEQYF	TGCGCCAGCACGGGACAGCCCTACGAGCAGTACTTC
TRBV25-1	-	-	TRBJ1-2	CASSDSVIFYGYTF	TGTGCCAGCAGCGACAGCGTAATTTTCTATGGCTACACCTTC
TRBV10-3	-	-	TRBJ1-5	CAISESIISNQPQHF	TGTGCCATCAGTGAGTCGATCATTAGCAATCAGCCCCAGCATTTT
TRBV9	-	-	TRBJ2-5	CASSVSAIQETQYF	TGTGCCAGCAGCGTCTCGGCTATACAAGAGACCCAGTACTTC
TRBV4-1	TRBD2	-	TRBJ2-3	CASSHGGREITDTQYF	TGCGCCAGCAGCCACGGCGGGAGGGAGATCACAGATACGCAGTATTTT
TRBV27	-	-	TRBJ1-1	CASSFIPTGNTEAFF	TGTGCCAGCAGTTTTATCCCGACAGGGAACACTGAAGCTTTCTTT
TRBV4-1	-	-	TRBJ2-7	CASSQGRGGSYEQYF	TGCGCCAGCAGCCAAGGGCGGGGCGGATCCTACGAGCAGTACTTC
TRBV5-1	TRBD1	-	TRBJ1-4	CASSFGTGVANEKLFF	TGCGCCAGCAGCTTTGGGACAGGGGTAGCTAATGAAAAACTGTTTTTT
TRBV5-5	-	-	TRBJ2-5	CASSLVGDETQYF	TGTGCCAGCAGCTTGGTAGGGGACGAGACCCAGTACTTC
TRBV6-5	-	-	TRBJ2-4	CASSYSAGVKNIQYF	TGTGCCAGCAGTTATAGTGCAGGGGTGAAAAACATTCAGTACTTC
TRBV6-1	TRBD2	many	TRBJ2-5	CASGPTSGGQETQYF	TGTGCCAGCGGACCGACTAGCGGGGGACAAGAGACCCAGTACTTC
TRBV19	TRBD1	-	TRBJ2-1	CASNDRDNEQFF	TGTGCCAGTAACGACAGGGACAATGAGCAGTTCTTC
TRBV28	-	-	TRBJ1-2	CASSSRGSYGYTF	TGTGCCAGCAGTTCCAGGGGCTCGTATGGCTACACCTTC
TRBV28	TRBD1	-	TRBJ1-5	CASSFKNYGRGSTYDQPQHF	TGTGCCAGCAGTTTTAAAAATTATGGCAGGGGGTCGACATACGATCAGCCCCAGCATTTT
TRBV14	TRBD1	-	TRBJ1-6	CASSQDGTGGSSYNSPLHF	TGTGCCAGCAGCCAAGATGGGACAGGGGGCTCCTCCTATAATTCACCCCTCCACTTT
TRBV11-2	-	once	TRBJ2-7	CASSLESNSYEQYF	TGTGCCAGCAGCTTAGAGTCTAACTCCTACGAGCAGTACTTC
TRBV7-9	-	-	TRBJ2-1	CASSYPPPGTAYNEQFF	TGTGCCAGCAGTTATCCCCCTCCCGGGACCGCTTACAATGAGCAGTTCTTC
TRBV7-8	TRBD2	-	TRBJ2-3	CASSLLAESTDTQYF	TGTGCCAGCAGCTTACTAGCGGAAAGCACAGATACGCAGTATTTT
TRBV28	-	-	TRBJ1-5	CASSLPGASNQPQHF	TGTGCCAGCAGTTTACCGGGGGCAAGCAATCAGCCCCAGCATTTT
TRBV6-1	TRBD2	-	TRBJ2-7	CASSEGLAGSYEQYF	TGTGCCAGCAGTGAGGGACTAGCGGGCTCCTACGAGCAGTACTTC
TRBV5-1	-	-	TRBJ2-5	CASSLGGSPGETQYF	TGCGCCAGCAGCTTGGGAGGGTCCCCAGGGGAGACCCAGTACTTC
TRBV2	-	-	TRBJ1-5	CASQGGYQPQHF	TGTGCCAGCCAGGGCGGATATCAGCCCCAGCATTTT
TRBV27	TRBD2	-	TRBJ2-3	CASSLNPTLAGNTDTQYF	TGTGCCAGCAGTTTAAACCCGACTCTAGCGGGAAATACAGATACGCAGTATTTT
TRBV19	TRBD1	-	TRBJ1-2	CASSPGERQGANYGYTF	TGTGCCAGTAGTCCCGGAGAGAGACAGGGGGCTAACTATGGCTACACCTTC
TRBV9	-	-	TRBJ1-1	CASSVGARLNTEAFF	TGTGCCAGCAGCGTAGGGGCTCGCCTGAACACTGAAGCTTTCTTT
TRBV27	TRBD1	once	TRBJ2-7	CASSLGRGLREQYF	TGTGCCAGCAGTTTAGGAAGGGGGCTAAGGGAGCAGTACTTC
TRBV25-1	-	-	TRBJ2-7	CASSELSYGGYEQYF	TGTGCCAGCAGTGAGCTTTCCTACGGGGGATACGAGCAGTACTTC
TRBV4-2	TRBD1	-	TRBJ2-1	CASSLVGQGIYNEQFF	TGTGCCAGCAGCTTGGTGGGACAGGGAATCTACAATGAGCAGTTCTTC
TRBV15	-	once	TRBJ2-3	CATSREGLGDTQYF	TGTGCCACCAGCAGAGAGGGTCTTGGAGATACGCAGTATTTT
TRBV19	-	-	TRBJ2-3	CASNTRRPEDTQYF	TGTGCCAGTAATACCCGGAGGCCTGAAGATACGCAGTATTTT
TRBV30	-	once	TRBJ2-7	CAWSGQYEQYF	TGTGCCTGGAGTGGACAGTACGAGCAGTACTTC
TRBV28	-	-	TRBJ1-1	CASSLGWSDEGTEAFF	TGTGCCAGCAGTTTAGGCTGGTCAGACGAAGGCACTGAAGCTTTCTTT
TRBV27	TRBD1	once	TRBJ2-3	CASSSRDRRTDTQYF	TGTGCCAGCAGTTCCCGGGACAGACGCACAGATACGCAGTATTTT
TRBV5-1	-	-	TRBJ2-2	CASSFKGELFF	TGCGCCAGCAGCTTCAAAGGGGAGCTGTTTTTT
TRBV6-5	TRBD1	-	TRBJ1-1	CASSYSWDSYTEAFF	TGTGCCAGCAGTTACTCTTGGGACAGCTACACTGAAGCTTTCTTT